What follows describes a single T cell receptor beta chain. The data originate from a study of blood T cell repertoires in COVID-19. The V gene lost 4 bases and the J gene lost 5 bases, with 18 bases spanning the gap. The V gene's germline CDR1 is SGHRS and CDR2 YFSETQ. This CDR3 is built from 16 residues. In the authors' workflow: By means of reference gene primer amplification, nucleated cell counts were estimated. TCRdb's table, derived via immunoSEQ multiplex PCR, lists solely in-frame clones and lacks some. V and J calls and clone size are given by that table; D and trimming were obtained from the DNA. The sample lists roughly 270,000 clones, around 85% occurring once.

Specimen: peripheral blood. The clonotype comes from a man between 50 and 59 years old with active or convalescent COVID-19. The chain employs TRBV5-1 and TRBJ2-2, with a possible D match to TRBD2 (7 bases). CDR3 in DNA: TGCGCCAGCAGCCTCCGGGGGCTAGCGGAGACCGGGGAGCTGTTTTTT. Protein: CASSLRGLAETGELFF.